This T cell receptor (beta chain) came from a study of blood T cell repertoires in COVID-19. Clones were sequenced by immunoSEQ multiplex PCR, and TCRdb holds only the in-frame ones, with some missing. Among 300,000 or so clones listed, about four fifths were seen once. This clone was recorded a few times. The receptor was isolated from a woman aged 45-65 years with acute or convalescent COVID-19. Input material: peripheral blood.

CDR3 nucleotide sequence: TGTGCCAGCAGCCAAGAGCGTCCTAGCGGGATCTTAGAGCAGTACTTC. Protein sequence: CASSQERPSGILEQYF. The chain links TRBV4-2 to TRBJ2-7; TRBD2 matches at 9 bases. CDR3 length equals 16 residues. The V gene's germline CDR1 is LGHNA and CDR2 YNFKEQ. V shed 0 bases, J shed 7 bases, and the junction held 10 bases outside the gene matches.